This T cell receptor (beta chain) came from a study of CD4 T cells in relation to SARS-CoV-2 and coronaviruses. CD4+ T cells from unexposed donors were obtained before the COVID-19 pandemic (2011-2018). After about 10 days of culture, CD4+ T cells were isolated. A word on this clone: Its antigen is unknown.

This CDR3 spans 15 amino acids. V lost 0 bases and J lost 9, with 12 bases in between. CDR1 LGHNA and CDR2 YSLEER come from the germline V gene. The method was immunoSEQ multiplex PCR; TCRdb's version includes in-frame clones alone and lacks a portion of them. This sample has tens of thousands of clones, with roughly 70% found just once. Study-wide findings and caveats: Each donor contributed either pre-pandemic or post-infection samples, not both.

The sequencing input was CD4+ T cells from PBMCs, cultured in vitro. The gene calls are TRBV4-3 and TRBJ1-6; D possibly corresponds to TRBD1 (6 bases). The TCR sequence derives from a human donor in good health. CDR3 in amino acids: CASSQDPVGGSPLHF. The CDR3 coding sequence is TGCGCCAGCAGCCAAGATCCTGTAGGGGGTTCACCCCTCCACTTT.